The 24 T cell receptor beta chains reported below all come from one sample, sequenced in a study of siplizumab effects on memory and regulatory T cells. Profiled with immunoSEQ multiplex PCR; TCRdb holds only in-frame clones, not every one. The sample has about 72,000 clones, about 90% seen once. Sequencing used CD8+ T cells sorted from blood. These receptor sequences come from a human donor in good health.

This chain uses TRBV27 with TRBJ2-5; no clear D. This CDR3 comprises 12 residues. The germline V gene encodes CDR1 MNHEY and CDR2 SMNVEV (reference sequence). V shed 1 base and J shed 5 bases, with 5 bases lying between them. CDR3 nucleotides: TGTGCCAGCAGTTTATTAGGGGAGACCCAGTACTTC. Its translation is CASSLLGETQYF.

The genes are TRBV6-5 and TRBJ1-1, with D uncertain. Trimming removed 4 bases at V and 1 base at J, with 10 bases between. Germline assignment: CDR1 MNHEY and CDR2 SVGAGI. The CDR3 length is 14 residues. Written as DNA, the CDR3 is TGTGCCAGCAGTTGGAACGGAGAGAACACTGAAGCTTTCTTT. Translating it yields CASSWNGENTEAFF.

This clone has only one observation. The V and J genes are TRBV11-1 and TRBJ2-1, with D unresolved. The V and J ends lost 6 bases and 6 bases respectively, with 6 bases between them. This CDR3 region has 11 residues. Germline V gives CDR1 SGHAT, CDR2 FQDESV (reference sequence). CDR3 region: CASREINEQFF. CDR3 DNA sequence: TGTGCCAGCAGGGAGATCAATGAGCAGTTCTTC.

The rearrangement links TRBV19 to TRBJ1-5, with D unresolved. With 7 bases removed from V and 0 bases from J, the gap between germline ends came to 16 bases. This CDR3 comprises 16 residues. CDR1 and CDR2 from the germline V gene are LNHDA and SQIVND (reference sequence). Here the CDR3 DNA reads TGTGCCAGTACCGAAATGGGTGGGAATAGCAATCAGCCCCAGCATTTT. Residues: CASTEMGGNSNQPQHF.

Of note for this clone: The germline gene is not matched at one end of the junction; a read error may be the cause. V is TRBV2 and J is TRBJ1-1; the D gene is possibly TRBD1 (5 bases). The CDR3 runs to 14 residues. Germline values: CDR1 SNHLY, CDR2 FYNNEI. The chain's CDR3 is CASRPDSQNAEAFF. The CDR3 nucleotides read TGTGCCAGCAGACCCGACAGTCAGAACGCTGAAGCTTTCTTT.

J is TRBJ2-7 and V is TRBV7-9; maybe TRBD2 (7 bases). The CDR3 contains 15 residues. Germline assignment: CDR1 SEHNR and CDR2 FQNEAQ (reference sequence). V lost 1 base and J lost 6, with 16 bases in between. CDR3 nucleotides: TGTGCCAGCAGCTTAGAGGGAGGGGGTCAGATCGAGCAGTACTTC. Translated: CASSLEGGGQIEQYF.

This clone was recorded once. DNA for the CDR3: TGCGCCAGCAGCCAAGGGGGGGGGCTAGCGGGATCCCCCTCCTACAATGAGCAGTTCTTC. Translation gives CASSQGGGLAGSPSYNEQFF. The chain recombines TRBV10-1 with TRBJ2-1, with 9 positions matching TRBD2. Germline V gene lookup returns CDR1 WNHNN and CDR2 SYGVQD (reference sequence). V shed 6 bases, J shed 0 bases, and the junction held 18 bases outside the gene matches. The CDR3 is made up of 20 amino acids.

The chain has TRBV19 and TRBJ2-2; D gene unclear. The CDR3 is 13 residues long. The germline V and J ends were trimmed by 7 bases and 2 bases, with 8 bases remaining between them. In germline, CDR1 is LNHDA, CDR2 SQIVND (reference sequence). DNA for the CDR3: TGTGCCAGTATTAGGAGCAACACCGGGGAGCTGTTTTTT. The encoded protein is CASIRSNTGELFF.

This chain connects TRBV19 to TRBJ2-4; 8 bases agree with TRBD2. This CDR3 has 14 residues. J gave up 7 bases and V 3 bases, and 5 bases lay outside the gene matches. Germline-derived CDR1 and CDR2 are LNHDA and SQIVND (reference sequence). For the CDR3, the DNA is TGTGCCAGTAGTATCTCAGCGGGAGTGAACATTCAGTACTTC. It specifies CASSISAGVNIQYF.

The sample holds one count of this clone. V usage is TRBV29-1 and J usage is TRBJ2-7; a possible D gene is TRBD2 (5 bases). This CDR3 spans 13 amino acids. Trimming left V 7 bases short and J 0 bases short, with 13 bases between. The germline CDR1 and CDR2 sequences are SQVTM and ANQGSEA. The CDR3 DNA is TGCAGCGCCCTGGACTGGAGCTCCTACGAGCAGTACTTC. This codes for CSALDWSSYEQYF.

The J gene is TRBJ1-1, the V gene TRBV12-5, with TRBD1 matching 7 bases. From germline, CDR1 is LGHNT and CDR2 FRNRAP. This CDR3 is built from 12 residues. V was clipped by 6 bases and J by 6 bases; unmatched bases: 4. In DNA form, the CDR3 reads TGTGCTAGTGGCCAGGGGGGCTCTGAAGCTTTCTTT. Translated: CASGQGGSEAFF.

This clone was counted a few times. The chain has TRBV4-1 and TRBJ1-6; 8 bases fit TRBD1. This CDR3 has 16 amino acids. Germline CDR1 and CDR2: MGHRA and YSYEKL. V lost 4 bases and J lost 5; bases outside the gene matches: 7. In DNA, the CDR3 is TGCGCCAGCAGCCTAGAACAGGGGGTGAATAATTCACCCCTCCACTTT. Its protein product is CASSLEQGVNNSPLHF.

The V call is TRBV6-6, the J call TRBJ1-1; 7 nucleotides agree with TRBD1. The CDR3 extends over 12 amino acids. The V segment lost 4 bases and the J segment 11 bases; nucleotides outside the gene matches: 7. Germline V lookup: CDR1 MNHNY, CDR2 SVGAGI (reference sequence). CDR3 sequence reads: CASSSNRGGAFF. DNA of the CDR3: TGTGCCAGCAGTTCCAACAGGGGAGGCGCTTTCTTT.

This clone was observed a single time. The V gene is TRBV19, the J gene TRBJ2-5; no clear D gene. The CDR3 runs 13 residues. CDR1 and CDR2 from the germline V gene are LNHDA and SQIVND (reference sequence). V was cut by 5 bases and J by 1 base, with 8 bases left in between. CDR3 sequence (DNA): TGTGCCAGTAGTTGGCATTCCCAAGAGACCCAGTACTTC. It yields the protein CASSWHSQETQYF.

The chain uses TRBV25-1 and TRBJ2-7, with 7 bases lining up with TRBD2. The trim removed 7 bases at V and 2 bases at J, leaving 5 bases unmatched. CDR3 length: 13 amino acids. In germline, CDR1 is MGHDK, CDR2 SYGVNS. This CDR3 reads CASKASGAYEQYF. In DNA form, the CDR3 reads TGTGCCAGCAAGGCTAGCGGTGCCTACGAGCAGTACTTC.

The chain joins TRBV29-1 to TRBJ1-1, with TRBD1 identical over 7 bases. CDR1 is SQVTM, CDR2 ANQGSEA, per germline. The junction had 1 base not matched to a gene; V was cut back by 4 bases and J by 5 bases. The CDR3 consists of 11 residues. The CDR3 nucleotides are TGCAGCGTTGGACAGGGTACTGAAGCTTTCTTT. Protein: CSVGQGTEAFF.

This chain uses TRBV4-1 with TRBJ1-1, with 7 bases lining up with TRBD1. J lost 11 bases, V lost 5 bases, and 8 bases had no gene match. In germline, CDR1 is MGHRA, CDR2 YSYEKL. The CDR3 spans 12 residues. The CDR3 DNA follows: TGCGCCAGCAGCACTACCGACAGGGAGGCTTTCTTT. Translation gives CASSTTDREAFF.

The chain combines TRBV6-1 with TRBJ2-3, with 8 nucleotides matching TRBD2. Germline V CDR1 and CDR2: MNHNS, SASEGT. There are 18 residues in the CDR3. V lost 3 bases to trimming and J lost 2 bases; unmatched junction nucleotides: 13. CDR3: CASSDAVHQRGITDTQYF. The CDR3 DNA follows: TGTGCCAGCAGTGATGCCGTGCACCAGCGGGGGATCACAGATACGCAGTATTTT.

The rearrangement links TRBV4-1 to TRBJ2-7, with D hard to call. The CDR3 is made up of 16 amino acids. Germline CDR1 reads MGHRA; CDR2 reads YSYEKL. V was shortened by 0 bases and J by 1 base, with 13 bases between the two germline ends. In DNA form, the CDR3 reads TGCGCCAGCAGCCAAGACAAGGACCTTACTTCCTACGAGCAGTACTTC. Protein sequence: CASSQDKDLTSYEQYF.

The V call is TRBV7-9, the J call TRBJ1-2, with a possible D match to TRBD1 (5 bases). Germline V gene sequence: CDR1 SEHNR, CDR2 FQNEAQ (reference sequence). The length of the CDR3 is 14 residues. With 5 bases removed from V and 4 bases from J, the gap between germline ends came to 14 bases. CDR3 in DNA: TGTGCCAGCAGCCCCGACAGCGTTAGCTATGGCTACACCTTC. This sequence encodes CASSPDSVSYGYTF.

The V call is TRBV5-6, the J call TRBJ2-3, with D possibly matching TRBD2 (7 bases). The CDR3 has 16 amino acids. V was cut by 0 bases and J by 7 bases, with 18 bases left in between. CDR1 is SGHDT, CDR2 YYEEEE, per germline. CDR3 in amino acids: CASSLAGGGLDYTQYF. The DNA of the CDR3 is TGTGCCAGCAGCTTGGCTGGCGGGGGCCTCGATTATACGCAGTATTTT.

The genes are TRBV2 and TRBJ2-3; 10 bases match TRBD1. Germline V gene sequence: CDR1 SNHLY, CDR2 FYNNEI. This CDR3 spans 17 amino acids. V trimming: 11 bases; J trimming: 2 bases; junction bases outside the gene matches: 16. The CDR3 here is CARAYEETGGFTDTQYF. The CDR3 DNA follows: TGTGCCCGAGCATACGAAGAGACAGGGGGCTTCACAGATACGCAGTATTTT.

The genes are TRBV6-4 and TRBJ2-3; 10 nucleotides agree with TRBD1. V lost 6 bases and J lost 3; bases outside the gene matches: 9. CDR3 size: 16 residues. Germline values: CDR1 MRHNA, CDR2 SNTAGT. Here the CDR3 DNA reads TGTGCCAGCAGATACGGGACAGGGGAGTGTACAGATACGCAGTATTTT. Encoded protein: CASRYGTGECTDTQYF.

CDR3 DNA sequence: TGTGCCAGCACCCAAGTCCGGGACAGAGGGTCCCACGAGCAGTACTTC. Protein: CASTQVRDRGSHEQYF. This rearrangement joins TRBV7-9 to TRBJ2-7, with TRBD1 identical over 7 bases. After removal of 7 bases from V and 5 bases from J, the junction contained 17 bases not matched to a gene. Germline-derived CDR1 and CDR2 are SEHNR and FQNEAQ (reference sequence). This CDR3 has 16 residues.